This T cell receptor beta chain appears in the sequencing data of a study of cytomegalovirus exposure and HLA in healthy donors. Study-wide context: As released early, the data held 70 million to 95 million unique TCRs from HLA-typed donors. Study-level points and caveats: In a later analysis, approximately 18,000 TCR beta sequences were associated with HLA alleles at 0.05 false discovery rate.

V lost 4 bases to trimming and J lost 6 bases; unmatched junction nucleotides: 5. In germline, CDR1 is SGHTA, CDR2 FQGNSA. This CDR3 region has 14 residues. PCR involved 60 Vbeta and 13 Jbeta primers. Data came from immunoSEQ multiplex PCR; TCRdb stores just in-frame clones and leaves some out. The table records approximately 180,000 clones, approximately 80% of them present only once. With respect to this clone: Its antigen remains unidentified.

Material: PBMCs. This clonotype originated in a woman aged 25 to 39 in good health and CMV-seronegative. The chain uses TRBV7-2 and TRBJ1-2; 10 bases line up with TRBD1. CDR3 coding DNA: TGTGCCAGCAGCTCCGGGACAGGGGCAAATGGCTACACCTTC. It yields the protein CASSSGTGANGYTF.